This T cell receptor (beta chain) was sequenced in a study of cytomegalovirus exposure and HLA in healthy donors. Study conclusions and caveats: First-cohort TCR clusters tended to co-occur in the approximately 120 validation repertoires, a later analysis found.

Measured with immunoSEQ multiplex PCR; TCRdb has only the in-frame clones, and not every one. This repertoire shows some 240,000 clones, approximately 83% found once; its top ten account for 1% to 1.5%. The CDR3 contains 16 residues. Germline CDR1 and CDR2: SGHNT and YYREEE (reference sequence). V shed 4 bases and J 4 bases; nucleotides not matched to a gene: 6. The validation cohort, a group of under 150 subjects, included the donors and was separate from the approximately 700-subject first cohort. As to this clone: Its target is unknown.

The chain employs TRBV5-4 and TRBJ2-2; 11 nucleotides align to TRBD1. Sequencing input: PBMCs. This receptor was obtained from a woman under 40 in good health and CMV-seropositive. CDR3 region: CASSGTGTGGTGELFF. The DNA of the CDR3 is TGTGCCAGCAGCGGGACCGGGACAGGGGGCACCGGGGAGCTGTTTTTT.